These 30 T cell receptor beta chains originate from one sample sequenced in a study of cytomegalovirus exposure and HLA in healthy donors. The protocol was immunoSEQ multiplex PCR, while the TCRdb copy is restricted to in-frame clones and leaves out a portion. Among approximately 65,000 clones listed, 94% were seen once. The source material was PBMCs. These receptors originate from a young woman in good health and CMV-seronegative.

The V gene is TRBV2, the J gene TRBJ2-3, with D tentatively TRBD1 (6 bases). V lost 5 bases to trimming and J lost 2 bases, with 8 bases between them. From germline, CDR1 is SNHLY and CDR2 FYNNEI. The CDR3 contains 13 residues. The CDR3 sequence is CASSRGITDTQYF. CDR3 sequence (DNA): TGTGCCAGCAGTAGGGGGATCACAGATACGCAGTATTTT.

V gene TRBV30 combines with J gene TRBJ2-3; 8 bases match TRBD1. V shed 0 bases and J 4 bases; nucleotides not matched to a gene: 0. From germline, CDR1 is GTSNPN and CDR2 SVGIG (reference sequence). The CDR3 covers 13 residues. The CDR3 DNA is TGTGCCTGGAGTGTACAGGGGGCAGATACGCAGTATTTT. This gives the protein CAWSVQGADTQYF.

The chain has TRBV30 and TRBJ2-5, with 14 positions matching TRBD2. The CDR3 runs to 16 residues. Trimming at V came to 4 bases and at J to 5 bases, leaving 9 bases not matched to a gene. Germline CDR1 and CDR2: GTSNPN and SVGIG (reference sequence). The DNA of the CDR3 is TGTGCCTGGAACCGGGGGACTAGCGGGAGTGGTGAGACCCAGTACTTC. Protein product: CAWNRGTSGSGETQYF.

This clone was observed once. The rearrangement joins TRBV6-4 to TRBJ2-1, with 7 bases matching TRBD1. This CDR3 spans 16 amino acids. Germline V lookup: CDR1 MRHNA, CDR2 SNTAGT. J lost 5 bases, V lost 0 bases, and 7 bases had no gene match. The CDR3 nucleotides read TGTGCCAGCAGTGACTCGACCAGGGGGAGAGACAATGAGCAGTTCTTC. Amino acid sequence: CASSDSTRGRDNEQFF.

The rearrangement uses TRBV28 and TRBJ1-2; 8 bases fit TRBD1. Germline CDR1 reads MDHEN; CDR2 reads SYDVKM. V trimming: 6 bases; J trimming: 2 bases; junction bases outside the gene matches: 5. This CDR3 spans 14 amino acids. The CDR3 spells CASSLTGENYGYTF. CDR3 nucleotide sequence: TGTGCCAGCAGCCTGACAGGGGAGAACTATGGCTACACCTTC.

The chain uses TRBV10-3 and TRBJ2-3, with 9 nucleotides matching TRBD2. Germline V CDR1 and CDR2: ENHRY, SYGVKD. The trim removed 10 bases at V and 6 bases at J, leaving 5 bases unmatched. The CDR3 covers 12 residues. CDR3: CASGGAGDTQYF. The CDR3 DNA follows: TGTGCCAGCGGGGGGGCCGGGGATACGCAGTATTTT.

The chain uses TRBV29-1 and TRBJ1-5, with D uncertain. V was pared by 4 bases and J by 7 bases, with 14 bases between. The CDR3 sequence is 13 residues long. CDR1 is SQVTM and CDR2 is ANQGSEA in the germline V gene. CDR3 residues: CSVGAGRNQPQHF. The CDR3 coding sequence is TGCAGCGTTGGTGCCGGGAGGAACCAGCCCCAGCATTTT.

The chain is built from TRBV19 and TRBJ1-1; 7 positions match TRBD1. The ends lost 3 bases at V and 5 bases at J; junction bases unmatched: 9. Germline V CDR1 and CDR2: LNHDA, SQIVND (reference sequence). This CDR3 is built from 15 residues. CDR3 DNA sequence: TGTGCCAGTAGTATCGAAATAGGGGGCCGAACTGAAGCTTTCTTT. This gives the protein CASSIEIGGRTEAFF.

The genes are TRBV9 and TRBJ2-6, with 10 nucleotides matching TRBD2. From germline, CDR1 is SGDLS and CDR2 YYNGEE. V shed 0 bases, J shed 10 bases, and the junction held 1 base outside the gene matches. The CDR3 is 14 residues long. The CDR3 here is CASSVEGLANVLTF. The CDR3 coding sequence is TGTGCCAGCAGCGTAGAGGGACTAGCGAACGTCCTGACTTTC.

V usage is TRBV7-2 and J usage is TRBJ2-1; 14 bases align to TRBD2. The germline V gene encodes CDR1 SGHTA and CDR2 FQGNSA. The CDR3 runs 18 residues. The V segment lost 5 bases and the J segment 5 bases; nucleotides outside the gene matches: 11. CDR3 DNA sequence: TGTGCCAGCAGCCGCGGGACTAGCGGGAGTTCTTGGAACAATGAGCAGTTCTTC. It yields the protein CASSRGTSGSSWNNEQFF. Drawing the rest from reference TRBV7-2 and TRBJ2-1, the complete variable domain is GAGVSQSPSNKVTEKGKDVELRCDPISGHTALYWYRQSLGQGLEFLIYFQGNSAPDKSGLPSDRFSAERTGGSVSTLTIQRTQQEDSAVYLCASSRGTSGSSWNNEQFFGPGTRLTVL.

Points on this clone: A junction boundary mismatches the germline segment, possibly from a read error. This rearrangement joins TRBV11-2 to TRBJ2-3, with 11 bases identical to TRBD2. Germline V lookup: CDR1 SGHAT, CDR2 FQNNGV. This CDR3 is 17 amino acids long. The CDR3 region is CASSRTGTSGSADSQYF. CDR3 coding DNA: TGTGCCAGCAGCCGGACCGGGACTAGCGGTTCGGCAGATTCGCAGTATTTT. Looking up the rest from reference TRBV11-2 and TRBJ2-3 gives the full variable domain: EAGVAQSPRYKIIEKRQSVAFWCNPISGHATLYWYQQILGQGPKLLIQFQNNGVVDDSQLPKDRFSAERLKGVDSTLKIQPAKLEDSAVYLCASSRTGTSGSADSQYFGPGTRLTVL.

The table lists this clone with a count of one. The rearrangement uses TRBV2 and TRBJ2-5; the match to TRBD2 covers 12 bases. CDR3 length equals 15 residues. Germline lookup yields CDR1 SNHLY and CDR2 FYNNEI. The junction had 6 bases not matched to a gene; V was cut back by 5 bases and J by 5 bases. The CDR3 nucleotides are TGTGCCAGCAGTAGACTAGCGGGAGCGGGTGAGACCCAGTACTTC. This translates into CASSRLAGAGETQYF.

The rearrangement uses TRBV28 and TRBJ2-2; D possibly corresponds to TRBD2 (6 bases). The V end lost 2 bases, the J end lost 5 bases, and 12 bases lay between the germline ends. CDR1 MDHEN and CDR2 SYDVKM come from the germline V gene. CDR3 size: 15 residues. This CDR3 is CASSLGTGTTGELFF. The CDR3 DNA reads as TGTGCCAGCAGTTTAGGGACTGGGACGACCGGGGAGCTGTTTTTT.

This sequence joins TRBV4-3 and TRBJ2-3; tentatively, D is TRBD2 (5 bases). V lost 2 bases, J lost 3 bases, and 12 bases lay in between. CDR3 length equals 15 residues. Germline loops: CDR1 LGHNA, CDR2 YSLEER. CDR3 loop: CASSQRTGWTDTQYF. The CDR3 bases are TGCGCCAGCAGCCAAAGGACTGGATGGACAGATACGCAGTATTTT.

The rearrangement joins TRBV10-3 to TRBJ2-7, with TRBD1 matching 7 bases. V shed 8 bases and J 3 bases; nucleotides not matched to a gene: 7. CDR1 is ENHRY, CDR2 SYGVKD, per germline. The CDR3 loop spans 13 amino acids. The CDR3 coding sequence is TGTGCCATCGCCGGGACAGCTGGCTACGAGCAGTACTTC. Its protein product is CAIAGTAGYEQYF.

This chain connects TRBV18 to TRBJ2-1; 7 positions match TRBD1. The CDR3 has 13 residues. CDR1 is KGHSH, CDR2 LQKENI, per germline. Trimming cost V 1 base and J 9 bases; bases outside gene matches: 3. CDR3 in DNA: TGTGCCAGCTCACCACAAGGGGGCAGTGAGCAGTTCTTC. Encoded protein: CASSPQGGSEQFF.

The chain is built from TRBV27 and TRBJ2-7; 7 nucleotides line up with TRBD2. V lost 5 bases to trimming and J lost 7 bases; unmatched junction nucleotides: 14. Germline V gene sequence: CDR1 MNHEY, CDR2 SMNVEV (reference sequence). CDR3 length: 15 amino acids. The CDR3: CASSISGTTGVEQYF. The CDR3 nucleotides read TGTGCCAGCAGTATCTCCGGGACTACTGGCGTTGAGCAGTACTTC.

The chain carries TRBV30 and TRBJ1-3; TRBD1 is a possible D gene (5 bases). CDR3 length equals 15 residues. V was cut by 2 bases and J by 0 bases, with 11 bases left in between. Germline CDR1 reads GTSNPN; CDR2 reads SVGIG (reference sequence). CDR3 bases: TGTGCCTGGAGTAAGGACATCATCTCTGGAAACACCATATATTTT. Translation: CAWSKDIISGNTIYF.

The chain employs TRBV7-2 and TRBJ2-7, with D perhaps TRBD2 (5 bases). Trimming shortened V by 2 bases and J by 7 bases, and 6 bases separated the two germline ends. The CDR3 contains 11 residues. Germline CDR1 and CDR2: SGHTA and FQGNSA. The CDR3 sequence: CASSLPGEQYF. CDR3 coding DNA: TGTGCCAGCAGCTTACCGGGGGAGCAGTACTTC.

This chain uses TRBV11-1 with TRBJ2-1, with D perhaps TRBD2 (6 bases). Germline CDR1 reads SGHAT; CDR2 reads FQDESV (reference sequence). V gave up 8 bases and J gave up 5 bases, with 13 bases separating them. There are 13 residues in the CDR3. The CDR3 DNA reads TGTGCCAGCCGGGACTCCAGCAACAATGAGCAGTTCTTC. As protein: CASRDSSNNEQFF.

The rearrangement uses TRBV5-6 and TRBJ1-1, with a tentative D call TRBD1 (6 bases). The germline V gene encodes CDR1 SGHDT and CDR2 YYEEEE. The CDR3 runs 15 residues. Trimming removed 4 bases at V and 7 bases at J, with 20 bases between. CDR3 bases: TGTGCCAGCAGCGTCGGACAGACTAAGATGCTTGAAGCTTTCTTT. Translation gives CASSVGQTKMLEAFF.

The J gene is TRBJ2-7, the V gene TRBV6-1; 8 bases match TRBD1. V was pared by 7 bases and J by 2 bases, with 4 bases of the junction left unmatched. Germline V gives CDR1 MNHNS, CDR2 SASEGT. This CDR3 has 13 amino acids. The CDR3 spells CASTQGGTYEQYF. CDR3 nucleotides: TGTGCCAGCACACAGGGGGGAACCTACGAGCAGTACTTC.

The V gene is TRBV14, the J gene TRBJ1-2; no clear D gene. V lost 4 bases and J 2 bases, leaving 11 bases between the germline ends. CDR1 is SGHDN and CDR2 is FVKESK in the germline V gene. This CDR3 region has 14 residues. CDR3: CASSPRLRNYGYTF. CDR3 in DNA: TGTGCCAGCAGCCCAAGACTTAGGAACTATGGCTACACCTTC.

This chain links TRBV7-8 with TRBJ2-2; no definite D call. CDR3 length: 14 amino acids. V was cut by 3 bases and J by 0 bases, with 5 bases left in between. From germline, CDR1 is SGHVS and CDR2 FQNEAQ. CDR3 DNA: TGTGCCAGCAGCTTTGAGGCGAACACCGGGGAGCTGTTTTTT. It specifies CASSFEANTGELFF.

The genes are TRBV6-5 and TRBJ2-7, with TRBD1 matching 8 bases. The CDR3 sequence is 13 residues long. Germline CDR1 MNHEY, CDR2 SVGAGI. Trimming at V came to 6 bases and at J to 5 bases, leaving 6 bases not matched to a gene. CDR3 loop: CASRGTGRHEQYF. CDR3 bases: TGTGCCAGCAGGGGGACAGGTCGGCACGAGCAGTACTTC.

As regards this clone: Its ends do not fully match the called genes, so a read error is possible. V and J are TRBV10-1 and TRBJ2-3; tentatively, D is TRBD1 (8 bases). This CDR3 comprises 19 residues. Looked up from germline, CDR1 is WNHNN and CDR2 is SYGVQD (reference sequence). The CDR3 reads CASSGTGGERATSKDTQYF. CDR3 sequence (DNA): TGCGCCAGCAGTGGAACAGGGGGTGAAAGAGCGACTAGCAAAGATACGCAGTATTTT.

The rearrangement joins TRBV28 to TRBJ2-2; 11 nucleotides match TRBD2. The CDR3 runs to 17 residues. Looked up from germline, CDR1 is MDHEN and CDR2 is SYDVKM. Trimming cost V 7 bases and J 1 base; bases outside gene matches: 8. CDR3 DNA: TGTGCCAGCACTCCCGTACTAGCGGGAGAGAACACCGGGGAGCTGTTTTTT. Amino acid sequence: CASTPVLAGENTGELFF. Full variable domain (outside the CDR3, taken from reference TRBV28 and TRBJ2-2): DVKVTQSSRYLVKRTGEKVFLECVQDMDHENMFWYRQDPGLGLRLIYFSYDVKMKEKGDIPEGYSVSREKKERFSLILESASTNQTSMYLCASTPVLAGENTGELFFGEGSRLTVL.

V gene TRBV28 combines with J gene TRBJ2-1; D perhaps matches TRBD2 (6 bases). Germline V gives CDR1 MDHEN, CDR2 SYDVKM. The CDR3 runs to 17 residues. The V end was cut by 2 bases, the J end by 4 bases, with 18 bases between. The CDR3 DNA follows: TGTGCCAGCAGTTTACTTGTTCCAGGGACTCCGTACAATGAGCAGTTCTTC. Amino acid sequence: CASSLLVPGTPYNEQFF.

This chain joins TRBV6-6 and TRBJ2-5; tentatively, D is TRBD1 (6 bases). Trimming left V 3 bases short and J 3 bases short, with 11 bases between. The CDR3 has 14 residues. Germline V gene data show CDR1 as MNHNY and CDR2 as SVGAGI (reference sequence). The CDR3 loop is CASSYSQGKETQYF. DNA of the CDR3: TGTGCCAGCAGTTATAGTCAGGGGAAAGAGACCCAGTACTTC.

This chain links TRBV2 with TRBJ2-3; weak D call: TRBD1 (6 bases). V lost 7 bases and J 0 bases, leaving 11 bases between the germline ends. Germline V CDR1 and CDR2: SNHLY, FYNNEI. The CDR3 contains 14 residues. CDR3 amino acids: CASIRDTSTDTQYF. DNA for the CDR3: TGTGCCAGCATACGGGACACTAGCACAGATACGCAGTATTTT.